This is a list of T cell receptor beta chains from one sample in a study of blood T cells in healthy people across ages. TCRdb analysed the 5' RACE reads with MiXCR anew, one entry per CDR3 protein. The table shows some 700,000 distinct CDR3 sequences, with roughly 45% occurring only once. Sequenced: blood. The receptor source for this set is an older woman in good health. Both conserved end residues are part of each CDR3. A D gene is named only where the DNA matches it firmly. Size is stated for part of the rows, as once, few or many counts, or as a class when the clone is expanded.

size	V	D	J	CDR3	DNA
NA	TRBV2	NA	TRBJ2-1	CASSEFAGSSYNEQFF	TGTGCCAGCAGTGAATTCGCAGGGAGCTCCTACAATGAGCAGTTCTTC
NA	TRBV7-2	TRBD1	TRBJ2-1	CASSWDRGDEQFF	TGTGCCAGCAGCTGGGACAGGGGTGATGAGCAGTTCTTC
NA	TRBV20-1	NA	TRBJ1-1	CSASPGDGTEAFF	TGCAGTGCTAGCCCCGGGGATGGCACTGAAGCTTTCTTT
NA	TRBV7-9	NA	TRBJ1-4	CASSLVAGEKLFF	TGTGCCAGCAGCTTAGTAGCCGGTGAAAAACTGTTTTTT
NA	TRBV20-1	NA	TRBJ2-6	CSAPRGVSGVLTF	TGCAGTGCGCCTAGAGGCGTCTCTGGGGTCCTGACTTTC
many	TRBV29-1	NA	TRBJ2-3	CSARTGDTQYF	TGCAGCGCGCGAACGGGGGATACGCAGTATTTT
few	TRBV28	NA	TRBJ2-7	CASSGTGRGSGSPYEQYF	TGTGCCAGCAGCGGGACAGGGCGAGGTAGCGGGAGTCCCTACGAGCAGTACTTC
NA	TRBV20-1	TRBD1	TRBJ1-5	CSARDRQGDNSNQPQHF	TGCAGTGCTAGAGATCGACAGGGCGACAATAGCAATCAGCCCCAGCATTTT
many	TRBV20-1	NA	TRBJ2-5	CSAPRTGLVETQYF	TGCAGTGCTCCAAGGACCGGTCTTGTAGAGACCCAGTACTTC
NA	TRBV5-1	NA	TRBJ2-7	CAGSAEYEQYF	TGCGCCGGCAGCGCTGAATACGAGCAGTACTTC
NA	TRBV5-1	NA	TRBJ2-7	CASSIGQNSYEQYF	TGCGCCAGCAGCATCGGACAGAACTCCTACGAGCAGTACTTC
NA	TRBV7-2	TRBD2	TRBJ2-1	CASSIAGTYNEQFF	TGTGCCAGCAGCATAGCGGGGACCTACAATGAGCAGTTCTTC
NA	TRBV4-2	NA	TRBJ1-5	CASSQDGSPGNQPQHF	TGTGCCAGCAGCCAAGATGGATCCCCAGGGAATCAGCCCCAGCATTTT
NA	TRBV12-3/TRBV12-4	NA	TRBJ1-2	CASSLGVGRDYGYTF	TGTGCCAGCAGTTTAGGGGTCGGGCGGGACTATGGCTACACCTTC